This T cell receptor (beta chain) was observed in a study of blood T cells in healthy people across ages. This CDR3 spans 14 amino acids. CDR1 LGHDT and CDR2 YNNKEL come from the germline V gene (reference sequence). Trimming shortened V by 0 bases and J by 12 bases, and 15 bases separated the two germline ends. The use of a sample-barcoded 5' primer and a J-beta primer mix characterized a second PCR of about 7 to 12 cycles. Sequencing of every sample gave 2.5 million or more CDR3-containing paired-end reads. TCRdb fed the 5' RACE reads into MiXCR, producing one record per CDR3 protein. The table has 1.2 million to 1.5 million distinct CDR3 sequences, roughly 45% seen once.

This clonotype originated in a woman under 30 in good health. What was sequenced was blood. V is TRBV3-1 and J is TRBJ2-1; D possibly corresponds to TRBD1 (6 bases). Written as DNA, the CDR3 is TGTGCCAGCAGCCAAGACACGGGACACGGCGGGCAGTTCTTC. Translation: CASSQDTGHGGQFF.